This TCR beta chain was documented in a study of vaccination and CD4 T cells after COVID-19. The assay that was used to sequence DNA from cultured CD4+ T cells was the Oncomine TCR Beta short-read assay. Once CD4+ T cells had been cultured, genomic DNA was extracted from them. MiXCR, run by TCRdb on the PCR reads, gives a single entry per CDR3 protein. The table records about 9,600 distinct CDR3 sequences, around 32% of them present only once. Whole-study results and caveats: It was observed that, in convalescent patients, a median about 90% of reactive clones arose only post-vaccination.

CDR1 and CDR2 (germline): DFQATT, SNEGSKA (reference sequence). V was shortened by 6 bases and J by 2 bases, with 17 bases between the two germline ends. This CDR3 has 15 residues. This sample's treatment: roughly 10-day PBMC culture with coronavirus spike peptide pools or control peptides (ViraFEST assay). Unexposed donor CD4+ T cells predated the COVID-19 pandemic, collected 2011-2018. ViraFEST used peptide pools to expand antigen-specific T cells and subsequently sequenced their TCRs. Points on this clonotype: Its target is unknown.

The chain joins TRBV20-1 to TRBJ1-5, with TRBD1 as a possible D gene (5 bases). The sequence derives from a human donor in good health. Sequences were obtained from CD4+ T cells from blood, cultured in vitro. The CDR3 DNA reads as TGCAGTGCCCTAAAAGGGGAAGCGGGCAATCAGCCCCAGCATTTT. Its protein product is CSALKGEAGNQPQHF.